One T cell receptor (beta chain) is described in this entry. Its antigen is undetermined. The data belong to a study of vaccination and CD4 T cells after COVID-19. Study in general: Cells were stimulated with overlapping spike peptide pools from SARS-CoV-2, HCoV-NL63, HCoV-OC43 and HCoV-229E. Cultures designated as controls were supplied with a CEFX pool, an HIV-1 Nef pool, or no peptide.

The treatment is: approximately nine-day PBMC culture with coronavirus spike peptide pools or control peptides (ViraFEST assay). Scientists separated out CD4+ T cells through negative selection following 10 days in culture. The V gene lost 3 bases and the J gene lost 2 bases, with 14 bases spanning the gap. The CDR3 length is 14 residues. Germline V CDR1 and CDR2: GTSNPN, SVGIG (reference sequence). Sequenced with the Oncomine TCR Beta short-read assay was DNA taken from cultured CD4+ T cells. TCRdb ran MiXCR on the PCR reads and lists one entry per CDR3 protein. The repertoire includes about 14,000 distinct CDR3 sequences, 20% to 25% of them detected once, and roughly 19% sits in the top ten.

The sequence derives from a human donor who had recovered from COVID-19. The sample was CD4+ T cells from blood, cultured in vitro, taken after SARS-CoV-2 vaccination. The gene calls are TRBV30 and TRBJ2-7; tentatively, D is TRBD2 (6 bases). The CDR3 sequence: CAWRRRGQTYEQYF. DNA of the CDR3: TGTGCCTGGAGGAGGAGGGGCCAAACCTACGAGCAGTACTTC.